What follows are 9 T cell receptor beta chains derived from one specimen sequenced in a study of blood T cell repertoires in COVID-19. TCRdb's copy holds only in-frame clones and misses some; the assay was immunoSEQ multiplex PCR. The repertoire consists of about 75,000 clones, with over 65% occurring once and the leading ten covering just over 2.5%. The source material was peripheral blood. These receptors all come from a human donor with acute or convalescent COVID-19. The donor label of this sample is uncertain.

This clone was observed a handful of times. The genes are TRBV11-3 and TRBJ2-1; 11 bases match TRBD2. The germline gives CDR1 SGHNT, CDR2 YENEEA. V lost 5 bases, J lost 5 bases, and 5 bases stayed unmatched. The CDR3 loop spans 15 amino acids. CDR3: CASSLSGGANNEQFF. For the CDR3, the DNA is TGTGCCAGCAGCCTTAGCGGGGGGGCCAACAATGAGCAGTTCTTC.

V and J are TRBV28 and TRBJ2-7; D perhaps matches TRBD2 (6 bases). CDR1 is MDHEN and CDR2 is SYDVKM in the germline V gene. V dropped 4 bases and J dropped 2 bases, with 12 bases sitting between them. The CDR3 loop spans 14 amino acids. In DNA form, the CDR3 reads TGTGCCAGCAGTTCGGGGGTTGGGGCCTACGAGCAGTACGTC. This translates into CASSSGVGAYEQYV.

The chain joins TRBV7-9 to TRBJ1-4, with 10 nucleotides matching TRBD1. Germline lookup yields CDR1 SEHNR and CDR2 FQNEAQ (reference sequence). This CDR3 has 14 residues. V dropped 2 bases and J dropped 7; count of bases not matched to a gene: 1. CDR3: CASSLRDRGEKLFF. Written as DNA, the CDR3 is TGTGCCAGCAGCTTACGGGACAGGGGTGAAAAACTGTTTTTT.

The CDR3 nucleotides read TGTGCCAGCAGCTTAGGAGGGCCTGGAAACACCATATATTTT. Translated: CASSLGGPGNTIYF. The chain recombines TRBV11-3 with TRBJ1-3; D not certain. V gave up 1 base and J gave up 2 bases, with 6 bases separating them. This CDR3 has 14 residues. Per germline, CDR1 SGHNT and CDR2 YENEEA.

The chain links TRBV5-1 to TRBJ1-3; TRBD1 is a possible D gene (6 bases). CDR1 SGHRS and CDR2 YFSETQ come from the germline V gene. CDR3 length equals 18 residues. V shed 0 bases and J shed 0 bases, with 16 bases lying between them. CDR3 sequence (DNA): TGCGCCAGCAGCTTGGGAGCCACGACAGGTTACTCTGGAAACACCATATATTTT. Translation gives CASSLGATTGYSGNTIYF. Variable domain in full (rest from reference TRBV5-1 and TRBJ1-3): KAGVTQTPRYLIKTRGQQVTLSCSPISGHRSVSWYQQTPGQGLQFLFEYFSETQRNKGNFPGRFSGRQFSNSRSEMNVSTLELGDSALYLCASSLGATTGYSGNTIYFGEGSWLTVV.

The rearrangement links TRBV5-1 to TRBJ2-7; 11 positions match TRBD1. The CDR3 totals 14 residues. V lost 5 bases and J lost 2; bases outside the gene matches: 3. CDR1 and CDR2 from the germline V gene are SGHRS and YFSETQ. CDR3 protein: CASSWTGGAYEQYF. Here the CDR3 DNA reads TGCGCCAGCAGTTGGACAGGGGGCGCCTACGAGCAGTACTTC.

The chain links TRBV12-3 or TRBV12-4 to TRBJ1-2, with 7 bases identical to TRBD1. This CDR3 has 12 amino acids. V dropped 6 bases and J dropped 7; count of bases not matched to a gene: 5. The CDR3 is CASSRRDSGYTF. In DNA form, the CDR3 reads TGTGCCAGCAGCCGCCGGGACAGTGGCTACACCTTC.

This chain joins TRBV10-3 and TRBJ1-6; TRBD1 might be the D (5 bases). Trimming took 6 bases from V and 3 from J, leaving 9 bases between them. The germline V gene encodes CDR1 ENHRY and CDR2 SYGVKD. The CDR3 length is 14 residues. The CDR3: CAIRKDSYNSPLHF. CDR3 nucleotides: TGTGCCATCAGGAAAGACAGCTATAATTCACCCCTCCACTTT.

The V and J genes are TRBV7-2 and TRBJ2-5; TRBD2 matches at 7 bases. V dropped 5 bases and J dropped 5; count of bases not matched to a gene: 11. The germline V gene encodes CDR1 SGHTA and CDR2 FQGNSA. This CDR3 is built from 15 residues. The CDR3 region has the DNA TGTGCCAGCAGCCCGACGGGGGGTATCTATGAGACCCAGTACTTC. Protein: CASSPTGGIYETQYF.